This T cell receptor (beta chain) was sequenced during a study of T cell responses to AZD1222 COVID-19 vaccine. Repertoires were generated with immunoSEQ multiplex PCR, while TCRdb's copy carries only in-frame clones and drops some. The sample carries 150,000 to 200,000 clones, approximately 91% recorded once. For this clone: Its antigen is not known.

Study-level results: Following two doses of AZD1222, Spike-specific TCR breadth and depth rose. The donor group comprised mostly white British people and more females; the analysis possibly underestimated clonal diversity.

Germline CDR1 reads SQVTM; CDR2 reads ANQGSEA. The CDR3 is made up of 13 amino acids. Trimming took off 2 bases at V and 0 bases at J, with 7 bases between the two ends. The genes are TRBV29-1 and TRBJ1-1, with D possibly matching TRBD1 (6 bases). This receptor was identified in an adult in good health. The sample in question was peripheral blood, obtained on day 0 of AZD1222 vaccination. The CDR3 coding sequence is TGCAGCGTTGAAAGGGGGGTGAACACTGAAGCTTTCTTT. It specifies CSVERGVNTEAFF.